These 9 T cell receptor beta chains were all obtained from the same sample, sequenced in a study of metastatic and nonmetastatic thyroid tumors (dated by TCRdb to the early 2020s). Libraries were made using PCR. TCRdb lists the instrument as Illumina HiSeq 4000. TCRdb reworked the public reads: Q25 trimming with fastp, MiXCR clone assembly, productive beta chains retained. Present in this sample are tens of thousands of clones, 25% to 30% of which were seen just once. Around 7.6% of the sample lies in the top ten. Before undergoing thyroid surgery, none of the patients had been given any kind of treatment. The sample consisted of blood. The receptor source for this set is a female donor with papillary thyroid cancer or a benign thyroid nodule (not recorded which). Some clones in this sample may be carry-over from other donors' samples.

Comments on this clone: One end of the junction varies from germline; a read error may be responsible. J is TRBJ2-7 and V is TRBV5-5; the D gene is possibly TRBD1 (6 bases). In germline, CDR1 is SGHKS, CDR2 YYEKEE (reference sequence). The CDR3 is 14 amino acids. The CDR3 here is CASILVSGVDKQYF. In DNA form, the CDR3 reads TGCGCCAGCATCTTGGTATCAGGGGTAGACAAGCAGTACTTC.

For this clone: A read error may produce the germline difference seen at one junction end. V usage is TRBV24-1 and J usage is TRBJ2-1; D may be TRBD1 or TRBD2 (7 bases each). The CDR3 spans 17 residues. From germline, CDR1 is KGHDR and CDR2 SFDVKD. CDR3 DNA: TGTGCCACCAGTGATTTGGCGGGGGTAGGGGGCTACAATGATCAGTTCTTC. Its protein is CATSDLAGVGGYNDQFF.

This clone was detected only a few times. The chain has TRBV12-5 and TRBJ2-7; D is unresolved. Germline CDR1 reads LGHNT; CDR2 reads FRNRAP. V lost 3 bases to trimming and J lost 4 bases, with 22 bases between them. This CDR3 spans 17 amino acids. DNA for the CDR3: TGTGCTAGTGGTTTACTTCGGGCACGGGCGATTCCTTACGAGCAGTACTTC. Its protein product is CASGLLRARAIPYEQYF.

In its sample, this clone was seen many times. J is TRBJ2-3 and V is TRBV7-3; possibly TRBD1 or TRBD2 for D (5 bases each). CDR1 is SGHTA and CDR2 is FQGTGA in the germline V gene. V was cut by 4 bases and J by 5 bases, with 13 bases left in between. The CDR3 is 14 residues long. The CDR3: CASSSTGTGDTQYF. DNA for the CDR3: TGTGCCAGCAGCTCTACCGGGACGGGAGATACGCAGTATTTT.

This clone turned up a few times. A clone one base away is much larger, so this may be a read error. The chain carries TRBV7-2 and TRBJ2-5; D remains unclear. CDR1 SGHTA and CDR2 FQGNSA come from the germline V gene. CDR3 length: 14 amino acids. DNA for the CDR3: TGTGCCAGCGGCTTAGCCCTTTACCAAGAGACCCAGTACTTC. This translates into CASGLALYQETQYF.

This clone was counted between two and nine times. Without the conserved terminal phenylalanine or tryptophan, this CDR3 likely stems from a read error. The chain recombines TRBV28 with TRBJ2-7, with 9 bases lining up with TRBD1. The J segment lost 5 bases and the V segment lost 1 base, leaving 6 bases of the junction unmatched. The CDR3 length is 15 residues. Per the germline V gene, CDR1 is MDHEN and CDR2 is SYDVKM. CDR3 loop: CASSLFGTGYHEQYL. CDR3 coding DNA: TGTGCCAGCAGTTTATTCGGGACAGGGTACCACGAGCAGTACCTC.

In its sample, this clone ranks as medium-sized. The chain couples TRBV6-1 to TRBJ1-2; possibly TRBD1 for D (6 bases). V lost 3 bases and J 1 base, leaving 9 bases between the germline ends. This CDR3 has 14 residues. CDR1 MNHNS and CDR2 SASEGT come from the germline V gene. For the CDR3, the DNA is TGTGCCAGCAGTGAGGGGGACAATAACTATGGCTACACCTTC. Encoded protein: CASSEGDNNYGYTF.

This clone is judged medium-sized. The chain uses TRBV30 and TRBJ2-7; either TRBD1 or TRBD2 may fit D (5 bases each). The CDR3 covers 11 residues. V was trimmed by 6 bases and J by 5 bases, leaving 11 bases between them. From germline, CDR1 is GTSNPN and CDR2 SVGIG (reference sequence). CDR3 sequence (DNA): TGTGCCTGCCGGGACCCAAACGAGCAGTACTTC. Translation: CACRDPNEQYF.

Regarding this clone: This could be a read error, since a much larger clone is one nucleotide away. At the DNA level, this CDR3 is encoded by other sequences in the same sample as well. This chain uses TRBV20-1 with TRBJ2-7; 7 bases line up with TRBD1. This CDR3 has 13 residues. With V trimmed by 6 bases and J by 0 bases, 5 bases remained unmatched. From germline, CDR1 is DFQATT and CDR2 SNEGSKA (reference sequence). In DNA, the CDR3 is TGCAGTGCACCTGGACAGGCCTCCTACGAGCAGTACTTC. It translates to CSAPGQASYEQYF.